This T cell receptor (beta chain) stems from a study of post-analysis software for immune sequencing data. In the study overall: In terms of disease course, relapsing-remitting, secondary progressive and progressive-relapsing multiple sclerosis were included.

Remarks on this clonotype: Its specificity is unknown.

Every TCR beta cDNA library bore unique molecular identifiers. From approximately 1 to 10 million T cells, 400,000 to 650,000 cDNA molecules were obtained. TCRdb fed the PCR reads into MiXCR, producing one record per CDR3 protein. The sample records about half a million distinct CDR3 sequences, about a third being singletons. Notes on the study in general: Normalized Chao1 diversity in multiple sclerosis patients fell significantly below that of controls. F measure showed strong co-clustering of same-batch samples. With TRBV5-6, TRBV5-1 and TRBV20-1 included, 4 to 6 TRBV segments were more frequent in patients than in controls.

In germline, CDR1 is SGHTA, CDR2 FQGNSA. V gave up 1 base and J gave up 1 base; unmatched junction bases: 4. The CDR3 has 15 residues. The V gene is TRBV7-2, the J gene TRBJ2-7, with 7 bases identical to TRBD1. This receptor was taken from a girl aged 2-17 years with multiple sclerosis. Specimen: blood. Here the CDR3 DNA reads TGTGCCAGCAGCTTAGTAGGGACAGATTCCTACGAGCAGTACTTC. Amino acid sequence: CASSLVGTDSYEQYF.